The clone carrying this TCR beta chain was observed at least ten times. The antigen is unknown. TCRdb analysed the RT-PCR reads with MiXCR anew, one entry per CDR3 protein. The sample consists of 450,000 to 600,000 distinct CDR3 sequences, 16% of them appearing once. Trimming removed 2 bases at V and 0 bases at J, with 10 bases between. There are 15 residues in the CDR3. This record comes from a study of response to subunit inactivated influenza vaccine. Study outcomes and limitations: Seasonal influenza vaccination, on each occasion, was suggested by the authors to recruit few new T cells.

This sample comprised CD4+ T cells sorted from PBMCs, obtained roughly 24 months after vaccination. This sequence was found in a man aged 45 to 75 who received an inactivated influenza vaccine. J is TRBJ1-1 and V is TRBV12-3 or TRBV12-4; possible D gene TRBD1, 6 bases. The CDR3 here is CASSLSQGMNTEAFF. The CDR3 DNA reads TGTGCCAGCAGTTTATCTCAGGGGATGAACACTGAAGCTTTCTTT.